The 26 T cell receptor beta chains in this list originate from one sample, sequenced in a study of T-cell reconstitution after alpha-beta-depleted transplantation in children (TCRdb year 2016). Libraries were built with PCR. Sequencing took place on an Illumina HiSeq 2500. TCR library preparation used molecular barcoding, with unique molecular identifiers applied to normalize quantification of the TCRbeta repertoire. TCRdb ran its own pipeline on the public reads, namely fastp trimming at Q25 and MiXCR clone calling, and kept in-frame beta chains. One record per CDR3 amino acid sequence lists the most common genes and DNA. The sample table contains approximately 630,000 distinct CDR3 sequences; only one count was recorded for less than 15% of them. The ten top clones hold 0.79% of the sample. The treatment or condition label, as the study defines it: allogeneic hematopoietic cell transplantation with graft depleted of TCRalphabeta T cells and CD19 B cells.

Specimen: PBMCs, collected before TCRalphabeta/CD19-depleted stem cell transplant. The receptors were gathered from a girl aged 2 to 10 with congenital amegakaryocytic thrombocytopenia, due to receive a stem cell transplant.

The chain carries TRBV29-1 and TRBJ2-7, with 8 bases that match TRBD2. CDR1 and CDR2 (germline): SQVTM, ANQGSEA. V shed 3 bases and J 5 bases; nucleotides not matched to a gene: 12. This CDR3 is 15 amino acids long. CDR3 in amino acids: CSVDVTGGPGDEQYF. The CDR3 DNA reads as TGCAGCGTTGATGTTACGGGAGGGCCCGGGGACGAGCAGTACTTC.

The chain is built from TRBV24-1 and TRBJ2-1; tentative D call: TRBD1 (6 bases). The CDR3 spans 13 residues. Trimming stripped 8 bases from V and 4 bases from J, with 11 bases between. Germline loops: CDR1 KGHDR, CDR2 SFDVKD. The CDR3: CATKGERYNEQFF. Written as DNA, the CDR3 is TGTGCCACCAAGGGGGAGAGGTACAATGAGCAGTTCTTC.

This clonotype was counted ten times or more. The chain has TRBV7-8 and TRBJ1-2; D might be TRBD1 (5 bases). The germline V gene has CDR1 SGHVS and CDR2 FQNEAQ. Trimming removed 7 bases from V and 0 bases from J, with 15 bases in between. This CDR3 contains 15 residues. CDR3: CASTRGATSNYGYTF. The CDR3 DNA reads TGTGCCAGCACCCGAGGGGCGACGTCTAACTATGGCTACACCTTC.

This clonotype has at least ten counts. V is TRBV5-1 and J is TRBJ2-6; tentatively, D is TRBD1 (5 bases). This CDR3 has 19 residues. The V end was cut by 0 bases, the J end by 0 bases, with 16 bases between. Germline V CDR1 and CDR2: SGHRS, YFSETQ. The CDR3 here is CASSLVRQGTHSGANVLTF. The CDR3 bases are TGCGCCAGCAGCTTGGTACGGCAGGGAACCCACTCTGGGGCCAACGTCCTGACTTTC.

In this sample, this clonotype turned up many times. DNA for the CDR3: TGCAGTGCTATGAGAGCAGACATCCTTTCCCTCGGCAGCGAGCAGTACTTC. Protein: CSAMRADILSLGSEQYF. The chain links TRBV20-1 to TRBJ2-7; no clear D. The length of the CDR3 is 17 residues. The V gene lost 4 bases and the J gene lost 6 bases, with 28 bases spanning the gap. Germline V lookup: CDR1 DFQATT, CDR2 SNEGSKA (reference sequence).

V is TRBV3-1 and J is TRBJ2-4, with 14 nucleotides matching TRBD2. The CDR3 is made up of 20 amino acids. The germline CDR1 and CDR2 sequences are LGHDT and YNNKEL (reference sequence). J gave up 1 base and V 2 bases, and 10 bases lay outside the gene matches. CDR3 in amino acids: CASSQLPGLAGEGAKNIQYF. Here the CDR3 DNA reads TGTGCCAGCAGCCAACTGCCGGGACTAGCGGGAGAGGGGGCCAAAAACATTCAGTACTTC.

This clonotype was counted a few times. The rearrangement links TRBV28 to TRBJ2-3; perhaps TRBD2 as D (6 bases). Trimming pared 4 bases from V and 2 bases from J, leaving 16 bases between. The CDR3 is 16 amino acids. CDR1 and CDR2 from the germline V gene are MDHEN and SYDVKM. The CDR3 DNA sequence: TGTGCCAGCAGTTCCCCGCTGCGGGGAGACACAGATACGCAGTATTTT. Protein: CASSSPLRGDTDTQYF.

This clonotype has at least ten counts. The rearrangement links TRBV5-1 to TRBJ2-1, with 9 bases aligning to TRBD2. From germline, CDR1 is SGHRS and CDR2 YFSETQ. The CDR3 extends over 15 amino acids. Germline trimming cut 5 bases from V and 4 bases from J; bases unmatched to any gene: 7. CDR3 in amino acids: CASRGSGSLYNEQFF. The CDR3 DNA sequence: TGCGCCAGCAGAGGTAGCGGGAGTTTGTACAATGAGCAGTTCTTC.

This clonotype was recorded at least ten times. J is TRBJ1-2 and V is TRBV12-3 or TRBV12-4, with a possible D match to TRBD1 (5 bases). The CDR3 has 12 amino acids. The V gene lost 5 bases and the J gene lost 7 bases, with 11 bases spanning the gap. The CDR3 bases are TGTGCCAGCAGTCCCGGACAAATTGGCTACACCTTC. Amino acids: CASSPGQIGYTF.

The chain is built from TRBV7-8 and TRBJ1-4; D unclear. Germline lookup yields CDR1 SGHVS and CDR2 FQNEAQ. V was clipped by 3 bases and J by 6 bases, with 11 bases between them. The CDR3 runs 14 residues. The CDR3 here is CASSFPPWDEKLFF. In nucleotides, the CDR3 is TGTGCCAGCAGCTTCCCCCCTTGGGATGAAAAACTGTTTTTT. Supplemented by reference TRBV7-8 and TRBJ1-4, the full variable domain reads GAGVSQSPRYKVAKRGQDVALRCDPISGHVSLFWYQQALGQGPEFLTYFQNEAQLDKSGLPSDRFFAERPEGSVSTLKIQRTQQEDSAVYLCASSFPPWDEKLFFGSGTQLSVL.

V gene TRBV20-1 combines with J gene TRBJ1-2; no definite D call. V was cut by 5 bases and J by 4 bases, with 14 bases left in between. The CDR3 totals 13 residues. CDR1 and CDR2 (germline): DFQATT, SNEGSKA (reference sequence). CDR3: CSAGPRLAYGYTF. In DNA form, the CDR3 reads TGCAGTGCTGGTCCCCGGTTGGCCTATGGCTACACCTTC.

The rearrangement joins TRBV20-1 to TRBJ2-1; a possible D gene is TRBD1 (6 bases). Germline V gene lookup returns CDR1 DFQATT and CDR2 SNEGSKA (reference sequence). This CDR3 has 13 amino acids. CDR3 bases: TGCAGCTGGAGCCAGGGGCCCTACAATGAGCAGTTCTTC. It yields the protein CSWSQGPYNEQFF.

To note about this clonotype: Just one base apart from a much larger clone, this may be a read error. This chain connects TRBV29-1 to TRBJ2-1; D ambiguous. The V gene's germline CDR1 is SQVTM and CDR2 ANQGSEA. The CDR3 runs 15 residues. V was pared by 6 bases and J by 0 bases, with 15 bases between. This CDR3 reads CSVAAWHSSYNEQFF. DNA for the CDR3: TGCAGCGTCGCGGCCTGGCACAGCTCCTACAATGAGCAGTTCTTC.

The chain's CDR3 is CASSWGDRENTEAFF. CDR3 DNA: TGCGCCAGCAGCTGGGGGGACAGAGAGAACACTGAAGCTTTCTTT. The chain combines TRBV5-1 with TRBJ1-1, with 7 bases fitting TRBD1. With 3 bases clipped from V and 1 base from J, the junction kept 6 bases outside the gene matches. CDR3 length: 15 residues. Germline-derived CDR1 and CDR2 are SGHRS and YFSETQ.

This clonotype was seen many times. The chain carries TRBV12-3 or TRBV12-4 and TRBJ2-5, with 9 nucleotides matching TRBD2. Germline trimming cut 7 bases from V and 4 bases from J; bases unmatched to any gene: 7. The length of the CDR3 is 14 residues. CDR3 region: CASKPGLALETQYF. The CDR3 DNA follows: TGTGCCAGCAAACCGGGACTAGCTTTAGAGACCCAGTACTTC.

This clonotype was recorded at least ten times. The chain recombines TRBV20-1 with TRBJ2-6; D gene uncertain. The CDR3 has 15 amino acids. V was clipped by 3 bases and J by 0 bases, with 9 bases between them. Germline CDR1 and CDR2: DFQATT and SNEGSKA (reference sequence). CDR3 bases: TGCAGTGCTAGGTTCGGCGACTCTGGGGCCAACGTCCTGACTTTC. Translation: CSARFGDSGANVLTF.

This clonotype came up many times. The chain joins TRBV7-9 to TRBJ2-1, with TRBD2 as a possible D gene (6 bases). Germline V gene sequence: CDR1 SEHNR, CDR2 FQNEAQ (reference sequence). This CDR3 has 13 residues. The V gene lost 6 bases and the J gene lost 13 bases, with 19 bases spanning the gap. The CDR3 region is CASRTDGDWFQFF. In nucleotides, the CDR3 is TGTGCCAGCAGGACGGACGGGGACTGGTTCCAGTTCTTC.

The rearrangement links TRBV29-1 to TRBJ1-2; 9 bases line up with TRBD1. CDR3 length equals 14 residues. The germline V gene encodes CDR1 SQVTM and CDR2 ANQGSEA. V shed 7 bases, J shed 2 bases, and the junction held 8 bases outside the gene matches. The CDR3: CSDARGQGNYGYTF. For the CDR3, the DNA is TGCAGCGATGCTAGGGGACAGGGCAACTATGGCTACACCTTC.

On this clonotype itself: A much bigger clone sits one base away, suggesting this may be a read error. The chain has TRBV4-1 and TRBJ2-3; D is undetermined. TRBJ1-5 matches the DNA end more closely, so the J call is doubtful. Per the germline V gene, CDR1 is MGHRA and CDR2 is YSYEKL. The CDR3 sequence is 13 residues long. The CDR3 DNA sequence: TGCGCCAGCAGCCAAGATCGGTCATATACGCAGCATTTT. This translates into CASSQDRSYTQHF.

This clonotype was counted at least ten times. The rearrangement links TRBV20-1 to TRBJ2-1, with 10 bases identical to TRBD1. The junction had 4 bases not matched to a gene; V was cut back by 0 bases and J by 2 bases. Germline-derived CDR1 and CDR2 are DFQATT and SNEGSKA (reference sequence). This CDR3 region has 16 residues. The DNA for the CDR3 is TGCAGTGCTAGAGACTCCGGGACAGGGGCCTACAATGAGCAGTTCTTC. It specifies CSARDSGTGAYNEQFF.

The rearrangement links TRBV7-6 to TRBJ2-5, with 15 positions matching TRBD2. Trimming took 5 bases from V and 1 from J; bases not matched to a gene: 11. The germline V gene has CDR1 SGHVS and CDR2 FNYEAQ. The CDR3 is 19 residues long. CDR3 nucleotides: TGTGCCAGCAGCGCACGAACCGGGACTAGCGGGAGGATCCAAGAGACCCAGTACTTC. Its protein is CASSARTGTSGRIQETQYF.

This chain joins TRBV20-1 and TRBJ1-4; D remains unclear. V dropped 3 bases and J dropped 0 bases, with 8 bases sitting between them. The CDR3 is made up of 14 amino acids. CDR1 and CDR2 (germline): DFQATT, SNEGSKA (reference sequence). CDR3 in amino acids: CSASQEATNEKLFF. CDR3 DNA sequence: TGCAGTGCTAGCCAGGAGGCAACTAATGAAAAACTGTTTTTT.

The V call is TRBV15, the J call TRBJ2-5, with a possible D match to TRBD1 (6 bases). The length of the CDR3 is 15 residues. V was pared by 0 bases and J by 4 bases, with 12 bases between. Germline V gives CDR1 LNHNV, CDR2 YYDKDF (reference sequence). CDR3 DNA sequence: TGTGCCACCAGCAGAGATTTAGCAGGGGCAGAGACCCAGTACTTC. Translated, it gives CATSRDLAGAETQYF. The full variable domain, rest sourced from reference TRBV15 and TRBJ2-5, is DAMVIQNPRYQVTQFGKPVTLSCSQTLNHNVMYWYQQKSSQAPKLLFHYYDKDFNNEADTPDNFQSRRPNTSFCFLDIRSPGLGDTAMYLCATSRDLAGAETQYFGPGTRLLVL.

This clonotype showed up just a few times. The germline gene is not matched at one end of the junction; a read error may be the cause. The V call is TRBV3-1, the J call TRBJ2-7, with 7 bases lining up with TRBD1. Germline CDR1 reads LGHDT; CDR2 reads YNNKEL (reference sequence). There are 11 residues in the CDR3. CDR3: CASSLPGQHNF. The CDR3 DNA reads TGTGCCAGCAGCCTTCCGGGACAGCACAACTTC.

V usage is TRBV20-1 and J usage is TRBJ1-1, with D possibly TRBD1 on 5 matching bases. Germline values: CDR1 DFQATT, CDR2 SNEGSKA (reference sequence). V lost 2 bases, J lost 0 bases, and 13 bases lay in between. This CDR3 is built from 15 residues. The CDR3: CSARNSRQLNTEAFF. Written as DNA, the CDR3 is TGCAGTGCTAGAAATAGTAGACAGCTGAACACTGAAGCTTTCTTT.

This clonotype has more than one count but fewer than ten. The V and J genes are TRBV7-9 and TRBJ2-7, with D possibly matching TRBD2 (5 bases). The germline CDR1 and CDR2 sequences are SEHNR and FQNEAQ (reference sequence). The CDR3 runs 16 residues. The ends were cut back, 5 bases at V and 2 bases at J, with 19 bases in the middle. The CDR3 bases are TGTGCCAGCAGCCCACCGGGCGCGGGCAGTGCCTACGAGCAGTACTTC. Amino acid sequence: CASSPPGAGSAYEQYF.